This record covers a single T cell receptor beta chain. What it recognizes is unknown. The data derive from a study of shared clonotypes between healthy human individuals. Regarding the study as a whole: Few donors limited the genetic and exposure-history diversity represented.

The naive CD8 population came from CD45RO-negative cells selected for CCR7, without terminally differentiated effector memory CD45RA+ cells. There are 14 residues in the CDR3. CDR1 SNHLY and CDR2 FYNNEI come from the germline V gene. With 6 bases removed from V and 7 bases from J, the gap between germline ends came to 18 bases. Repertoires were generated with immunoSEQ multiplex PCR, while TCRdb's copy carries only in-frame clones and drops some. The sample has more than 2 million clones; approximately 94% are singletons. The clonotype was recovered from a man younger than 35 in good health. The sequenced sample was naive CD8+ T cells sorted from blood. The chain employs TRBV2 and TRBJ2-5, with a weak D call TRBD1 (5 bases). The CDR3 DNA follows: TGTGCCAGCAGCCATCCTGACAGCGTGTGGACCCAGTACTTC. It translates to CASSHPDSVWTQYF. The entire variable domain, with the rest obtained from reference TRBV2 and TRBJ2-5, is as follows: EPEVTQTPSHQVTQMGQEVILRCVPISNHLYFYWYRQILGQKVEFLVSFYNNEISEKSEIFDDQFSVERPDGSNFTLKIRSTKLEDSAMYFCASSHPDSVWTQYFGPGTRLLVL.